Sequencing of this T cell receptor beta chain was carried out in a study of blood T cell repertoires in COVID-19. The wider study: T cells, B-cell-depleted T cells, or PBMCs provided the cDNA or gDNA that served as material.

CDR1 is MNHEY, CDR2 SVGEGT, per germline. Trimming cost V 3 bases and J 2 bases, with 12 bases left between them. The CDR3 sequence is 15 residues long. The authors' processing: From reference gene primer amplification, estimates of nucleated cell counts were derived. Measured with immunoSEQ multiplex PCR; TCRdb has only the in-frame clones, and not every one. V, J and clone size were drawn from that table, and D and trimming were deduced from the DNA. The repertoire has about 140,000 clones, 86% of them found once; the top ten carry approximately 8.2%. The sample was peripheral blood. This chain uses TRBV6-2 or TRBV6-3 with TRBJ2-3, with a possible D match to TRBD1 (5 bases). This TCR was recovered from a woman in her sixties or seventies with acute or convalescent COVID-19. The CDR3 nucleotides read TGTGCCAGCAGTTATTACAGGAGAAACACAGATACGCAGTATTTT. This sequence encodes CASSYYRRNTDTQYF.